This is a list of T cell receptor beta chains from one sample in a study of T cell repertoires in cytomegalovirus infection. TCRdb called the reads again in MiXCR, with one record for every CDR3 protein. The sample lists more than 500,000 distinct CDR3 sequences; approximately 15% were seen once. Sequencing input: CD8+ T cells from PBMCs. The receptors were sampled from a human donor in good health (CMV status not recorded). Some clones in this sample may be carry-over from other donors' samples. CDR3s include the opening cysteine and the closing phenylalanine or tryptophan. Fields, in order: D gene, clone size, V gene, J gene, CDR3 protein, CDR3 DNA. The D gene is left open where the match is weak. The size of a clone is reported for some rows only, either as once, few or many, or as a class for expanded clones.

>.|few|TRBV2|TRBJ1-4
CASSERGYRRTNEKLFF
TGTGCCAGCAGTGAACGGGGTTATAGGAGAACTAATGAAAAACTGTTTTTT
>.|many|TRBV7-9|TRBJ1-6
CASSLKEGSYNSPLHF
TGTGCCAGCAGCTTAAAAGAGGGTAGCTATAATTCACCCCTCCACTTT
>TRBD1|few|TRBV20-1|TRBJ2-7
CSASPGQGYEQYF
TGCAGTGCTAGTCCGGGACAGGGCTACGAGCAGTACTTC
>.|once|TRBV2|TRBJ2-3
CASTGTPAATDTQYF
TGTGCCAGCACAGGAACCCCCGCTGCGACAGATACGCAGTATTTT
>TRBD2|many|TRBV28|TRBJ2-3
CASRTLAGILTDTQYF
TGTGCCAGCAGAACTCTAGCGGGAATCTTGACAGATACGCAGTATTTT
>.|many|TRBV7-9|TRBJ1-2
CASSHGRNYGYTF
TGTGCCAGCAGCCATGGGAGGAACTATGGCTACACCTTC
>TRBD1|few|TRBV7-9|TRBJ1-1
CASSSVRLRDSEDTEAFF
TGTGCCAGCAGCTCGGTCCGACTCCGGGACAGCGAAGACACTGAAGCTTTCTTT
>.|many|TRBV5-6|TRBJ2-7
CASSLVLKAHEQYF
TGTGCCAGCAGCTTGGTTTTAAAGGCCCACGAGCAGTACTTC
>.|.|TRBV5-1|TRBJ1-5
CASSRTKKDRLNQPQHF
TGCGCCAGCAGCCGGACAAAGAAAGACAGGCTCAATCAGCCCCAGCATTTT
>.|.|TRBV4-2|TRBJ2-1
CASSPGASGEQFF
TGTGCCAGCAGCCCAGGGGCGAGTGGTGAGCAGTTCTTC
>.|many|TRBV6-1|TRBJ2-7
CASGGRSRTYEQYF
TGTGCCAGCGGGGGACGGAGTAGAACCTACGAGCAGTACTTC
>.|.|TRBV5-1|TRBJ1-1
CASSFVDTEAFF
TGCGCCAGCAGCTTTGTCGACACTGAAGCTTTCTTT
>.|few|TRBV15|TRBJ1-2
CATSRDLGSNYGYTF
TGTGCCACCAGCAGAGATCTGGGTAGTAACTATGGCTACACCTTC
>.|once|TRBV7-2|TRBJ2-1
CASSLGWRAYNEPFF
TGTGCCAGCAGCCTGGGATGGAGGGCGTACAATGAGCCGTTCTTC
>TRBD1|few|TRBV4-1|TRBJ1-6
CASSQDSGRGTPLHF
TGCGCCAGCAGCCAAGATTCCGGCAGGGGGACACCCCTCCACTTT
>.|many|TRBV7-9|TRBJ1-2
CASTILPEGHYGYTF
TGTGCCAGCACCATCCTACCGGAGGGGCACTATGGCTACACCTTC
>.|.|TRBV7-9|TRBJ2-5
CASSLVGRLETQYF
TGTGCCAGCAGCTTAGTGGGGAGGTTGGAGACCCAGTACTTC
>.|.|TRBV11-2|TRBJ1-5
CASSPSLGEGVRQPQHF
TGTGCCAGCAGCCCCTCCCTGGGGGAGGGGGTAAGGCAGCCCCAGCATTTT
>.|few|TRBV6-2/TRBV6-3|TRBJ2-7
CASSFERVRSYEQYF
TGTGCCAGCAGTTTTGAAAGGGTTCGCTCCTACGAGCAGTACTTC
>.|.|TRBV19|TRBJ1-1
CASSIERTLGTEAFF
TGTGCCAGTAGTATCGAGCGGACCCTCGGGACTGAAGCTTTCTTT
>TRBD1|.|TRBV18|TRBJ2-3
CASSPRTGVDTDTQYF
TGTGCCAGCTCACCACGGACAGGGGTAGACACAGATACGCAGTATTTT